Listed below are T cell receptor beta chains from one sample, sequenced in a study of identical twins. MiXCR, applied by TCRdb to the 5' RACE reads, yields one record per CDR3 protein. The sample carries 1.5 million or so distinct CDR3 sequences, around 29% recorded once. Sequencing was performed on cord blood. The receptors originated from a newborn girl in good health. Each CDR3 is given with its conserved first and last residue. D genes are given only for firm matches. A row's size may be missing; if present it is once, few, many or a size class.

abundance: -; v_gene: TRBV20-1; j_gene: TRBJ2-1; d_gene: -; CDR3nt: TGCAGTGCTCAAATAAGCTTTGAGGAGTTCTTC; CDR3aa: CSAQISFEEFF
abundance: -; v_gene: TRBV9; j_gene: TRBJ2-3; d_gene: -; CDR3nt: TGTGCCAGCAGCGTAGTTAAGGTGGGGCCCGCAGATACGCAGTATTTT; CDR3aa: CASSVVKVGPADTQYF
abundance: -; v_gene: TRBV27; j_gene: TRBJ2-7; d_gene: -; CDR3nt: TGTGCCAGCAGTTTAAGGGCTAGCTCGAACTACGAGCAGTACTTC; CDR3aa: CASSLRASSNYEQYF
abundance: -; v_gene: TRBV28; j_gene: TRBJ1-2; d_gene: TRBD1; CDR3nt: TGTGCCAGCAGCGGGGCCCTGACAGGGGATGGCTACACCTTC; CDR3aa: CASSGALTGDGYTF
abundance: -; v_gene: TRBV6-1; j_gene: TRBJ2-7; d_gene: -; CDR3nt: TGTGCCAGCACCGGACAGCCACTAGGTTTGTACGAGCAGTACTTC; CDR3aa: CASTGQPLGLYEQYF
abundance: -; v_gene: TRBV7-2; j_gene: TRBJ2-7; d_gene: TRBD2; CDR3nt: TGTGCCAGCAGCTTAGGTAGCGGGATCCCCTCCTACGAGCAGTACTTC; CDR3aa: CASSLGSGIPSYEQYF
abundance: once; v_gene: TRBV5-5; j_gene: TRBJ1-2; d_gene: TRBD1; CDR3nt: TGTGCCAGCAGCGTGGGACAGCAAAACTATGGCTACACCTTC; CDR3aa: CASSVGQQNYGYTF
abundance: few; v_gene: TRBV2; j_gene: TRBJ2-7; d_gene: -; CDR3nt: TGTGCCAGCAGTGTCTCCAGGTCCTACGAGCAGTACTTC; CDR3aa: CASSVSRSYEQYF
abundance: -; v_gene: TRBV3-1; j_gene: TRBJ1-3; d_gene: -; CDR3nt: TGTGCCAGCAGCAAACTACCCGGAGACTCTGGAAACACCATATATTTT; CDR3aa: CASSKLPGDSGNTIYF
abundance: few; v_gene: TRBV20-1; j_gene: TRBJ2-1; d_gene: TRBD2; CDR3nt: TGCAGTGCTAGTATGCCTAGCGGGAGCTCCTACAATGAGCAGTTCTTC; CDR3aa: CSASMPSGSSYNEQFF
abundance: few; v_gene: TRBV20-1; j_gene: TRBJ2-1; d_gene: TRBD1; CDR3nt: TGCAGTGCCATCCGGGACAGGGTTTACAATGAGCAGTTCTTC; CDR3aa: CSAIRDRVYNEQFF
abundance: -; v_gene: TRBV20-1; j_gene: TRBJ1-1; d_gene: -; CDR3nt: TGCAGTGCCGTTAGGCAGGCCGGCGGTGTAGCTTTCTTT; CDR3aa: CSAVRQAGGVAFF
abundance: few; v_gene: TRBV6-5; j_gene: TRBJ1-5; d_gene: -; CDR3nt: TGTGCCAGCAGTCGTTATAATAGCAATCAGCCCCAGCATTTT; CDR3aa: CASSRYNSNQPQHF
abundance: -; v_gene: TRBV15; j_gene: TRBJ2-5; d_gene: -; CDR3nt: TGTGCCACCAGCAGAGTTGCTTTGCCGTACCAAGAGACCCAGTACTTC; CDR3aa: CATSRVALPYQETQYF
abundance: -; v_gene: TRBV11-2; j_gene: TRBJ2-5; d_gene: TRBD2; CDR3nt: TGTGCCAGCAGCTTAGGGCTAGCGGGGGGCCGGACCTACAATGAGCAGTACTTC; CDR3aa: CASSLGLAGGRTYNEQYF
abundance: once; v_gene: TRBV11-2; j_gene: TRBJ2-7; d_gene: TRBD2; CDR3nt: TGTGCCAGCTTCATCTTGCGGGGGGCCTCCTACGAGCAGTACTTC; CDR3aa: CASFILRGASYEQYF
abundance: few; v_gene: TRBV6-6; j_gene: TRBJ2-2; d_gene: TRBD1; CDR3nt: TGTGCCAGCAGTTACTTACCGGGACAGGGGTCCGGGGAGCTGTTTTTT; CDR3aa: CASSYLPGQGSGELFF